The 11 T cell receptor beta chains below come from one sample, sequenced in a study of blood T cell repertoires in COVID-19. Repertoires were generated with immunoSEQ multiplex PCR, while TCRdb's copy carries only in-frame clones and drops some. The sample lists about 190,000 clones, 86% occurring once. Specimen: PBMCs or T cells enriched from blood (not recorded which). Receptors were obtained from a woman aged 40-49 years in a cohort exposed to, infected with or recovered from COVID-19 (not recorded which).

The chain joins TRBV7-9 to TRBJ1-4, with D possibly being TRBD1 (6 bases). Germline CDR1 reads SEHNR; CDR2 reads FQNEAQ (reference sequence). V lost 7 bases, J lost 7 bases, and 31 bases lay in between. CDR3 size: 19 residues. This CDR3 reads CASTAWGLEGDTIVEKLFF. For the CDR3, the DNA is TGTGCCAGCACAGCTTGGGGCTTAGAGGGGGACACGATAGTTGAAAAACTGTTTTTT. The full variable domain, its missing parts supplied by reference TRBV7-9 and TRBJ1-4, is DTGVSQNPRHKITKRGQNVTFRCDPISEHNRLYWYRQTLGQGPEFLTYFQNEAQLEKSRLLSDRFSAERPKGSFSTLEIQRTEQGDSAMYLCASTAWGLEGDTIVEKLFFGSGTQLSVL.

This rearrangement joins TRBV11-2 to TRBJ2-7, with D possibly TRBD2 on 6 matching bases. Germline values: CDR1 SGHAT, CDR2 FQNNGV. V was clipped by 3 bases and J by 2 bases, with 11 bases between them. The CDR3 is 14 residues long. The chain's CDR3 is CASSFYGEAYEQYF. The CDR3 DNA reads as TGTGCCAGCAGCTTTTATGGGGAGGCCTACGAGCAGTACTTC.

This sequence joins TRBV27 and TRBJ2-7; D gene uncertain. V lost 6 bases to trimming and J lost 0 bases, with 15 bases between them. The germline CDR1 and CDR2 sequences are MNHEY and SMNVEV (reference sequence). This CDR3 region has 15 residues. The CDR3 DNA sequence: TGTGCCAGCAGCCCTATTGAGCGACTCTCCTACGAGCAGTACTTC. Protein sequence: CASSPIERLSYEQYF.

DNA of the CDR3: TGTGCCAGCAGCCCGACTCTATATAGTTCCTACGAGCAGTACTTC. Protein: CASSPTLYSSYEQYF. V and J are TRBV9 and TRBJ2-7; D unresolved. This CDR3 is 15 amino acids long. The V gene lost 4 bases and the J gene lost 1 base, with 15 bases spanning the gap. The germline V gene has CDR1 SGDLS and CDR2 YYNGEE.

This chain joins TRBV27 and TRBJ2-7; 8 nucleotides agree with TRBD2. The CDR3 sequence is 15 residues long. Unmatched junction bases numbered 6, after V lost 4 bases and J lost 1 base. Germline V gene sequence: CDR1 MNHEY, CDR2 SMNVEV (reference sequence). The CDR3 is CASSWSAGGSYEQYF. Here the CDR3 DNA reads TGTGCCAGCAGTTGGTCGGCGGGAGGATCCTACGAGCAGTACTTC.

This chain joins TRBV5-4 and TRBJ1-2; TRBD1 matches 8 bases. Germline V gene lookup returns CDR1 SGHNT and CDR2 YYREEE (reference sequence). The J segment lost 7 bases and the V segment lost 1 base, leaving 6 bases of the junction unmatched. This CDR3 spans 14 amino acids. The CDR3 loop is CASSLWTGSLGYTF. Here the CDR3 DNA reads TGTGCCAGCAGCTTGTGGACAGGGTCGCTTGGCTACACCTTC.

For this clone: Relative to the germline gene, one junction end is altered; a read error may explain this. This sequence joins TRBV4-2 and TRBJ1-1; perhaps TRBD1 as D (5 bases). Germline V gene sequence: CDR1 LGHNA, CDR2 YNFKEQ. There are 14 residues in the CDR3. The CDR3 DNA reads as TGTGCCAGCAGACAAGGGACTGGCAACACTGAAGCTTTCTTT. Translating gives CASRQGTGNTEAFF.

In this sample, this clone turned up once. The chain joins TRBV5-4 to TRBJ1-1; 11 positions match TRBD1. J gave up 2 bases and V 4 bases, and 7 bases lay outside the gene matches. This CDR3 is 16 amino acids long. Germline V gives CDR1 SGHNT, CDR2 YYREEE (reference sequence). The DNA for the CDR3 is TGTGCCAGCAGCGCGCGGACAGGGGGCGCAAACACTGAAGCTTTCTTT. Protein product: CASSARTGGANTEAFF.

The chain's CDR3 is CASSQDYNQPQHF. CDR3 nucleotides: TGCGCCAGCAGCCAAGATTACAATCAGCCCCAGCATTTT. The V and J genes are TRBV4-1 and TRBJ1-5, with D uncertain. CDR1 MGHRA and CDR2 YSYEKL come from the germline V gene. V was pared by 0 bases and J by 3 bases, with 3 bases between. There are 13 residues in the CDR3.

V is TRBV11-2 and J is TRBJ2-7, with 9 nucleotides matching TRBD1. Germline-derived CDR1 and CDR2 are SGHAT and FQNNGV. Unmatched junction bases numbered 11, after V lost 5 bases and J lost 9 bases. The length of the CDR3 is 14 residues. The CDR3 loop is CASSLPGQGSGQYF. CDR3 sequence (DNA): TGTGCCAGCAGCCTCCCGGGACAGGGTTCGGGGCAGTACTTC.

The CDR3 coding sequence is TGTGCCAGCAGCCAGGGGGCAGGGACCGGGGAGCTGTTTTTT. It specifies CASSQGAGTGELFF. The chain carries TRBV5-4 and TRBJ2-2; the match to TRBD1 covers 8 bases. The CDR3 is made up of 14 amino acids. Germline CDR1 and CDR2: SGHNT and YYREEE (reference sequence). J was trimmed by 5 bases and V by 4 bases; bases with no gene match: 4. The variable domain in full, completed from reference TRBV5-4 and TRBJ2-2, reads ETGVTQSPTHLIKTRGQQVTLRCSSQSGHNTVSWYQQALGQGPQFIFQYYREEENGRGNFPPRFSGLQFPNYSSELNVNALELDDSALYLCASSQGAGTGELFFGEGSRLTVL.